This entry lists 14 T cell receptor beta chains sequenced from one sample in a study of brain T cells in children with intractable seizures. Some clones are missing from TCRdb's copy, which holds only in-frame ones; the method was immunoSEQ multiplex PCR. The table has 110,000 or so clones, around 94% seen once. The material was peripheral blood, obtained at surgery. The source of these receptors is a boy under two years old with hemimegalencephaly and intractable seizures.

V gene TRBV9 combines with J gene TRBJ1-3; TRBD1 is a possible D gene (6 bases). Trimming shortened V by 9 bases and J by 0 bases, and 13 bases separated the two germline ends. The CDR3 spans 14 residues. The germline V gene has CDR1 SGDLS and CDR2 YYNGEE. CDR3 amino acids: CATSGADSGNTIYF. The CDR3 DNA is TGTGCCACCTCAGGGGCCGACTCTGGAAACACCATATATTTT.

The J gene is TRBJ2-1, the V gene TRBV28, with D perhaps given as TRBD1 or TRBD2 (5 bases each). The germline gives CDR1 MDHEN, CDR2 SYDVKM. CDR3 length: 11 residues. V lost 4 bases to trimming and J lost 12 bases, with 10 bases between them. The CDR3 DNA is TGTGCCAGCAGTTCCCAGAGGGGGCAGTTCTTC. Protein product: CASSSQRGQFF.

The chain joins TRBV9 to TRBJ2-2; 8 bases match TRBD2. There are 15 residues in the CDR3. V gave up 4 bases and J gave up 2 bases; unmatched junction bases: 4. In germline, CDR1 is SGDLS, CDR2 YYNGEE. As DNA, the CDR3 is TGTGCCAGCAGCCGACTAGCGCGAAACACCGGGGAGCTGTTTTTT. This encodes CASSRLARNTGELFF.

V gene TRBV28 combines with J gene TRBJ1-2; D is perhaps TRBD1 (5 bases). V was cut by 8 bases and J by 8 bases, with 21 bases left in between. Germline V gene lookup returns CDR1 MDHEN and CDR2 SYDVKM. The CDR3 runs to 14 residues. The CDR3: CASGTPHARKGYTF. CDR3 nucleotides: TGTGCCAGCGGGACGCCGCACGCCCGGAAAGGCTACACCTTC.

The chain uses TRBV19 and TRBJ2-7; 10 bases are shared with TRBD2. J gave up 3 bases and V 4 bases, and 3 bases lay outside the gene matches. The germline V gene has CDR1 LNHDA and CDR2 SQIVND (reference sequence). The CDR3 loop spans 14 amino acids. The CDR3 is CASSTRTSGYEQYF. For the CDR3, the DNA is TGTGCCAGTAGTACACGGACTAGCGGCTACGAGCAGTACTTC.

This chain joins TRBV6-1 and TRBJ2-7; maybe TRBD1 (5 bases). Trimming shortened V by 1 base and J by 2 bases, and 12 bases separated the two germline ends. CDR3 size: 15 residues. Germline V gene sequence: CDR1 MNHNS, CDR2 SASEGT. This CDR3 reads CASSEGQGMAYEQYF. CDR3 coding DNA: TGTGCCAGCAGTGAAGGCCAGGGTATGGCCTACGAGCAGTACTTC.

CDR3 nucleotide sequence: TGTGCCAGCAGTTCCCCCCTTCGAGGAAGGGAAGCTTTCTTT. It yields the protein CASSSPLRGREAFF. The V and J genes are TRBV27 and TRBJ1-1; D is uncertain. The germline gives CDR1 MNHEY, CDR2 SMNVEV (reference sequence). This CDR3 has 14 residues. With 4 bases removed from V and 8 bases from J, the gap between germline ends came to 17 bases.

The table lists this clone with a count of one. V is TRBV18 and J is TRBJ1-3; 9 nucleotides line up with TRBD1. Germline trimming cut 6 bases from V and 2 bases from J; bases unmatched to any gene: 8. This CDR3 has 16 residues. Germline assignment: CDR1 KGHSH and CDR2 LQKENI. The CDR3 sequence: CASSTIQGAPGNTIYF. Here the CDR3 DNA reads TGTGCCAGCTCCACCATACAGGGGGCGCCTGGAAACACCATATATTTT.

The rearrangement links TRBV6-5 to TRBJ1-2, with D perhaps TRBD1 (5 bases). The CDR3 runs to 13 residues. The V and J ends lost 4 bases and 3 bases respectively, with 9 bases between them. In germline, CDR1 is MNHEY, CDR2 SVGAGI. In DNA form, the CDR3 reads TGTGCCAGCAGTTCTGGGACGGACTATGGCTACACCTTC. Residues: CASSSGTDYGYTF.

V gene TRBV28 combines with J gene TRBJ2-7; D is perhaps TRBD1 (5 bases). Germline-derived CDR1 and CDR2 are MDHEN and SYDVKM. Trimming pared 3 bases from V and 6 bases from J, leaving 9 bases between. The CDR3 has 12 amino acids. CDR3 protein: CASSFAGFEQYF. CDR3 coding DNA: TGTGCCAGCAGTTTCGCAGGGTTCGAGCAGTACTTC.

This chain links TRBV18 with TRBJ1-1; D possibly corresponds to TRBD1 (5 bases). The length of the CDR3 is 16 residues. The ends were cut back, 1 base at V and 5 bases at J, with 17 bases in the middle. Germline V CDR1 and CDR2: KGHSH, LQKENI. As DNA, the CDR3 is TGTGCCAGCTCACCACGGTACCCTCGGGGCAATACTGAAGCTTTCTTT. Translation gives CASSPRYPRGNTEAFF.

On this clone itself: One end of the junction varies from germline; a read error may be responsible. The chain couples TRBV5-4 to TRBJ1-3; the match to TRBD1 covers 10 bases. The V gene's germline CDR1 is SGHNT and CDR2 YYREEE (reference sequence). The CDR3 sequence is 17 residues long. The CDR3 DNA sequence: TGTGCCAGCAGCTCGCTTAACCGACAGGGGGCTGGTAACACCATATATTTT. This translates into CASSSLNRQGAGNTIYF.

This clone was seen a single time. CDR3 sequence (DNA): TGTGCCAGCAGTGGGGGGCACCAAGAGACCCAGTACTTC. This encodes CASSGGHQETQYF. This sequence joins TRBV2 and TRBJ2-5; TRBD1 is a possible D gene (6 bases). The germline CDR1 and CDR2 sequences are SNHLY and FYNNEI. Trimming took 4 bases from V and 0 from J, leaving 6 bases between them. The CDR3 covers 13 residues.

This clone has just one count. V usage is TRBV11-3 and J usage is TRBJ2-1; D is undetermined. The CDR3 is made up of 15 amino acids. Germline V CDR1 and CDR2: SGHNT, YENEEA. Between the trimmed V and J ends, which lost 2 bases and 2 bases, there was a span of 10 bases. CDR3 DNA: TGTGCCAGCAGCTTAACAGAGGCTACCTACAATGAGCAGTTCTTC. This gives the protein CASSLTEATYNEQFF.